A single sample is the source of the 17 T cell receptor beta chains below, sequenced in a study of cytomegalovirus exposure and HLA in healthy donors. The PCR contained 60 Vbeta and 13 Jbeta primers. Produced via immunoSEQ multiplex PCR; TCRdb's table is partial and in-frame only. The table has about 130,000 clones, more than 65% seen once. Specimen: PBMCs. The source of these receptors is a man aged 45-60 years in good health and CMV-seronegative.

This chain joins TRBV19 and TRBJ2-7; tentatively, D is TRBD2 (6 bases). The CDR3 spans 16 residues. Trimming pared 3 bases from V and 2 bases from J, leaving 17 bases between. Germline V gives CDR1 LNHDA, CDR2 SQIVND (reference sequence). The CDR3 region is CASSMRGQGGPYEQYF. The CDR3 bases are TGTGCCAGTAGTATGAGAGGCCAGGGAGGTCCCTACGAGCAGTACTTC.

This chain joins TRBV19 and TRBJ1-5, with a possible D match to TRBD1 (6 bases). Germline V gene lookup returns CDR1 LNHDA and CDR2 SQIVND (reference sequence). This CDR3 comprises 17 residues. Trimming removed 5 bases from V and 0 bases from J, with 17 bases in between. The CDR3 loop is CASSPLRGRYSNQPQHF. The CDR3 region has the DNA TGTGCCAGTAGTCCCCTCAGGGGAAGGTATAGCAATCAGCCCCAGCATTTT.

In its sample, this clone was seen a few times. The CDR3 DNA reads as TGTGCCAGTACGGGACAGGGGGCGAGGAACACTGAAGCTTTCTTT. Translation gives CASTGQGARNTEAFF. The rearrangement links TRBV19 to TRBJ1-1; TRBD1 agrees at 12 bases. J gave up 1 base and V 7 bases, and 4 bases lay outside the gene matches. Germline-derived CDR1 and CDR2 are LNHDA and SQIVND (reference sequence). The CDR3 is 15 residues long.

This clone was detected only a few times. The CDR3 region has the DNA TGCAGCGTTGAACGTCAGGGGTATGGCTACACCTTC. This gives the protein CSVERQGYGYTF. The chain recombines TRBV29-1 with TRBJ1-2, with D possibly matching TRBD1 (6 bases). The V end lost 2 bases, the J end lost 5 bases, and 9 bases lay between the germline ends. The germline CDR1 and CDR2 sequences are SQVTM and ANQGSEA. The CDR3 is made up of 12 amino acids.

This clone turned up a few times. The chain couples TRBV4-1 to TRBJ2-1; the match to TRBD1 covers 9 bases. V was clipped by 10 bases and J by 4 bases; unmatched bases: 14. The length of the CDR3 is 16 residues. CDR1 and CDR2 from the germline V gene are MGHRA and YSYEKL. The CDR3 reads CATTFPPGTGYNEQFF. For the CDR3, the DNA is TGCGCCACCACATTCCCCCCCGGGACAGGGTACAATGAGCAGTTCTTC.

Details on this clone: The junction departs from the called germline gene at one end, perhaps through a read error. CDR3 in amino acids: CASSLSTSSGGFLF. CDR3 in DNA: TGTGCCAGCAGTTTATCGACCTCTAGCGGGGGGTTCCTCTTC. The chain joins TRBV27 to TRBJ2-1; 11 bases map to TRBD2. The CDR3 extends over 14 amino acids. Germline-derived CDR1 and CDR2 are MNHEY and SMNVEV (reference sequence).

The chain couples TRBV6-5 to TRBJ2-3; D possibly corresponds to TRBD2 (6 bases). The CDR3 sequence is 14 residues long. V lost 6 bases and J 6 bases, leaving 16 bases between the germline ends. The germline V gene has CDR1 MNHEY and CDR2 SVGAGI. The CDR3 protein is CASSRPGGGDTQYF. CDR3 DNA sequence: TGTGCCAGCAGCCGCCCCGGAGGAGGGGATACGCAGTATTTT.

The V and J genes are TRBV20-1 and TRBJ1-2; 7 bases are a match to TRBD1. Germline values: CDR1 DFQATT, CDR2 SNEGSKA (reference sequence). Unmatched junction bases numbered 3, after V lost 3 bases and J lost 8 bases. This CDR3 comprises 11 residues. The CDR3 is CSASPGGGYTF. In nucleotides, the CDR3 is TGCAGTGCTAGCCCAGGGGGAGGCTACACCTTC.

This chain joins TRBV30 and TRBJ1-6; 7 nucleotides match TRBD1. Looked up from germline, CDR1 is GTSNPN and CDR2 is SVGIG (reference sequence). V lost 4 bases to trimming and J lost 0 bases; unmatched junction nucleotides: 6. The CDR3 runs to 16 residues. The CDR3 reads CAWNRDSSSYNSPLHF. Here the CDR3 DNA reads TGTGCCTGGAACCGGGACAGCAGCTCCTATAATTCACCCCTCCACTTT. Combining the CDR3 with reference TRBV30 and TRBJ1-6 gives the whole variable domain SQTIHQWPATLVQPVGSPLSLECTVEGTSNPNLYWYRQAAGRGLQLLFYSVGIGQISSEVPQNLSASRPQDRQFILSSKKLLLSDSGFYLCAWNRDSSSYNSPLHFGNGTRLTVT.

CDR3 sequence (DNA): TGTGCCTGGAGTCCACCGGGACATCTTAGCACAGATACGCAGTATTTT. Protein sequence: CAWSPPGHLSTDTQYF. This chain links TRBV30 with TRBJ2-3; TRBD1 might be the D (6 bases). The V end was cut by 2 bases, the J end by 0 bases, with 15 bases between. The CDR3 contains 16 residues. Germline V gene lookup returns CDR1 GTSNPN and CDR2 SVGIG (reference sequence).

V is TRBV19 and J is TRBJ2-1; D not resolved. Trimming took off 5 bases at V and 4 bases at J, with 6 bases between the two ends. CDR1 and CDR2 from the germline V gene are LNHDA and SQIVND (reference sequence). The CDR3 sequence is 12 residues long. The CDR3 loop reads CASSAEYNEQFF. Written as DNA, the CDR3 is TGTGCCAGTAGTGCGGAATACAATGAGCAGTTCTTC.

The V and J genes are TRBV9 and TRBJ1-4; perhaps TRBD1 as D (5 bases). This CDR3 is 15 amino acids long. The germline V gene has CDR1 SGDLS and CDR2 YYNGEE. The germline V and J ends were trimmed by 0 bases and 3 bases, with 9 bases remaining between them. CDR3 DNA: TGTGCCAGCAGCGTAGGCGGGGGATCTAATGAAAAACTGTTTTTT. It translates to CASSVGGGSNEKLFF. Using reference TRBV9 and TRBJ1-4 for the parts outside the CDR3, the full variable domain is DSGVTQTPKHLITATGQRVTLRCSPRSGDLSVYWYQQSLDQGLQFLIQYYNGEERAKGNILERFSAQQFPDLHSELNLSSLELGDSALYFCASSVGGGSNEKLFFGSGTQLSVL.

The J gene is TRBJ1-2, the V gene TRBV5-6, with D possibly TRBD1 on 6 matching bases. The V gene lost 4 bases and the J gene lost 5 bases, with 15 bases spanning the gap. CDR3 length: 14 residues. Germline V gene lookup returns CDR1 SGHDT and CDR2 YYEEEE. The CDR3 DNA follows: TGTGCCAGCAGCCCCCTCTCTGGACAGTATGGCTACACCTTC. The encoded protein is CASSPLSGQYGYTF.

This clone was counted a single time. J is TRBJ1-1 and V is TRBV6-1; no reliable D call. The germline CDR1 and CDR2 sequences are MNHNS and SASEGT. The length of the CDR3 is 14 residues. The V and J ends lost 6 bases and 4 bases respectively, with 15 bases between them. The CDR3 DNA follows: TGTGCCAGCAGCGTGATAGAAATTGGCACTGAAGCTTTCTTT. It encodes CASSVIEIGTEAFF.

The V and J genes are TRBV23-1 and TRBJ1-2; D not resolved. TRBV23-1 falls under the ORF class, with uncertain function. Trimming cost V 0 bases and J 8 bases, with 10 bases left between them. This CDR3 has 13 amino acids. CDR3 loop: CASSQSRQRGYTF. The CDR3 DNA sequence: TGCGCCAGCAGTCAATCGCGCCAGCGGGGCTACACCTTC.

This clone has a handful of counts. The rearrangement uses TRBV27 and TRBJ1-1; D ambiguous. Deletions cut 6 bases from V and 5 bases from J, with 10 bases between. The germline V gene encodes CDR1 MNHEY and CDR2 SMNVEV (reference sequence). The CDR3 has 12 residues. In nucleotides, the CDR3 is TGTGCCAGCAGCAATAGTTGGACTGAAGCTTTCTTT. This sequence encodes CASSNSWTEAFF.

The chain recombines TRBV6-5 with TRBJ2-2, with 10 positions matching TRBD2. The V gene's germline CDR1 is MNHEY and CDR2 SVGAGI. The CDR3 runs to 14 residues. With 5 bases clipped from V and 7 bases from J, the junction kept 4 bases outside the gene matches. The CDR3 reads CASSALAGGGELFF. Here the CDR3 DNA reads TGTGCCAGCAGTGCTTTAGCGGGGGGCGGGGAGCTGTTTTTT.